This T cell receptor (beta chain) appears in the sequencing data of a study of blood T cells in healthy people across ages. This CDR3 comprises 15 residues. Trimming took 3 bases from V and 6 from J; bases not matched to a gene: 7. Germline V gene lookup returns CDR1 LGHNA and CDR2 YNFKEQ. With a J-beta primer mix and a sample-barcoded 5' primer, a second PCR ran about 6 to 11 cycles. TCRdb re-analysed the 5' RACE reads in MiXCR, keeping a single row per CDR3 protein. The sample holds about 780,000 distinct CDR3 sequences; 46% are singletons and the top ten take about a sixth. Sequencing was done on a sample of blood. The sequence was obtained from an elderly man in good health. The V and J genes are TRBV4-2 and TRBJ2-1, with 8 bases lining up with TRBD2. CDR3 coding DNA: TGTGCCAGCAGCCACCAATCCGGGACTAGCAATGAGCAGTTCTTC. As protein: CASSHQSGTSNEQFF.